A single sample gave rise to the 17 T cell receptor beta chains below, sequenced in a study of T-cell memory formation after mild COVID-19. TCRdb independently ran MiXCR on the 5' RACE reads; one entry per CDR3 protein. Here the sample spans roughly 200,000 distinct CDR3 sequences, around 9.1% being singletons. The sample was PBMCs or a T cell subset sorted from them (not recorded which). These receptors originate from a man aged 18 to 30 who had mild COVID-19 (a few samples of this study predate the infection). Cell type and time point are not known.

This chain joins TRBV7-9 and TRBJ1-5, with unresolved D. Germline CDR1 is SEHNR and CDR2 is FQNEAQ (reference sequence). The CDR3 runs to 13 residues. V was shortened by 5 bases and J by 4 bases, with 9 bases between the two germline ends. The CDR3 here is CASSPIGNQPQHF. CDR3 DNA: TGTGCCAGCAGCCCGATAGGTAATCAGCCCCAGCATTTT.

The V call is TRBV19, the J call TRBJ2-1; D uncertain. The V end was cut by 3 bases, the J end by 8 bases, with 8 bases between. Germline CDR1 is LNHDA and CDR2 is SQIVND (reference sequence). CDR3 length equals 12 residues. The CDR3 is CASSMLDDEQFF. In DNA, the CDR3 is TGTGCCAGTAGTATGTTGGACGATGAGCAGTTCTTC.

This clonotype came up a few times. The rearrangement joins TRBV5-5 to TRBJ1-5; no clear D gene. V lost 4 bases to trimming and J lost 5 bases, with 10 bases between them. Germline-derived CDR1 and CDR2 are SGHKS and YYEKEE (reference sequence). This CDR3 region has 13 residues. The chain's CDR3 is CASSKVGDQPQHF. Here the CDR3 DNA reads TGTGCCAGCAGCAAAGTCGGTGATCAGCCCCAGCATTTT.

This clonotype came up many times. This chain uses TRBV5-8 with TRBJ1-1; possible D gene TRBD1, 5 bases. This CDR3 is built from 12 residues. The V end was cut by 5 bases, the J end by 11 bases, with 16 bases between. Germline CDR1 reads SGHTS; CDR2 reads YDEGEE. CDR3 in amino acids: CASRQDLNTAFF. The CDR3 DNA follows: TGTGCCAGCAGACAGGATCTGAATACCGCTTTCTTT.

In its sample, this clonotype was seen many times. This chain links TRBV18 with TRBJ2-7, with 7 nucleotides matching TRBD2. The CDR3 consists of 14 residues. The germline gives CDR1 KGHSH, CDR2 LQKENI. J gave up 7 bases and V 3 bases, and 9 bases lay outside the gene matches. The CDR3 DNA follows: TGTGCCAGCTCACCGGGAGGGGAGGGATATGAGCAGTACGTC. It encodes CASSPGGEGYEQYV.

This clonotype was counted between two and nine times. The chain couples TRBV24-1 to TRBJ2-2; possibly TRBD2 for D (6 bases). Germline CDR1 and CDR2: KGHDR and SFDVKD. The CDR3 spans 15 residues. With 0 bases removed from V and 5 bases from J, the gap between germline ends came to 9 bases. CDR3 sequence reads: CATSDLGAGTGELFF. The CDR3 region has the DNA TGTGCCACCAGTGATTTGGGGGCGGGGACCGGGGAGCTGTTTTTT.

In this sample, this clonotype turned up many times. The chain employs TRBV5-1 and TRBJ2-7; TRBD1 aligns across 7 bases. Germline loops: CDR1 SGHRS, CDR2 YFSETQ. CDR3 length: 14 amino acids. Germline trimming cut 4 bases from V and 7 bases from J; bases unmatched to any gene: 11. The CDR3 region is CASSRDDRTGEQYV. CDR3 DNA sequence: TGCGCCAGCAGCCGGGACGACAGGACAGGTGAGCAGTACGTC.

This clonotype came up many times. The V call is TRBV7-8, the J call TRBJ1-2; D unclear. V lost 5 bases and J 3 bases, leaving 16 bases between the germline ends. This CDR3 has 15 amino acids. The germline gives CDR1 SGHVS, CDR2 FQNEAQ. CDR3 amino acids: CASSPRLRADYGYTF. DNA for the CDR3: TGTGCCAGCAGCCCTCGACTGCGGGCGGACTATGGCTACACCTTC.

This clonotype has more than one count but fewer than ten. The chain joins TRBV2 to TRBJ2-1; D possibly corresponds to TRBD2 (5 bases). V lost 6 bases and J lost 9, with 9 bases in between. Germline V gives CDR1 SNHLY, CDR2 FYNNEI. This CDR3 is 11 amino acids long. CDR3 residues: CASRAVPEQFF. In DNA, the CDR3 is TGTGCCAGCAGAGCGGTACCTGAGCAGTTCTTC.

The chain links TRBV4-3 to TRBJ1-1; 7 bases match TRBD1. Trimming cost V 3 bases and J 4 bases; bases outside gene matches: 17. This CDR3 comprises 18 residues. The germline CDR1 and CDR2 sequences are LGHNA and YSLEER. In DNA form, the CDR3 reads TGCGCCAGCAGCCAGGATAGGGGGGCAGGGGGTGTCGGCACTGAAGCTTTCTTT. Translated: CASSQDRGAGGVGTEAFF.

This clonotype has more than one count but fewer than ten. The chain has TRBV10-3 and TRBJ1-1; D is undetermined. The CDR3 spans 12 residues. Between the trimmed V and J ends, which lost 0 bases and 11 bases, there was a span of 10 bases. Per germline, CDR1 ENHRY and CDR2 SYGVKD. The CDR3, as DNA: TGTGCCATCAGTGAGTCAGGCCCGCTGGCTTTCTTT. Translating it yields CAISESGPLAFF.

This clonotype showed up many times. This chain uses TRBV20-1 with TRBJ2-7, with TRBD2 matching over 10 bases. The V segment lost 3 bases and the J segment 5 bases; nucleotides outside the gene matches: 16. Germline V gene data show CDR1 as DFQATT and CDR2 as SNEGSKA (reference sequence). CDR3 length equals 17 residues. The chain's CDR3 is CSASPITSGVGNHEQYV. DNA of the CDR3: TGCAGTGCTAGCCCGATAACTAGCGGGGTAGGTAACCACGAGCAGTACGTC.

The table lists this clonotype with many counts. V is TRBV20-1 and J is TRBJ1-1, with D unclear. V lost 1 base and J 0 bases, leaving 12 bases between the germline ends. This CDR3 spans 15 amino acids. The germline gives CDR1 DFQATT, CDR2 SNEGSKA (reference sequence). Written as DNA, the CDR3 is TGCAGTGCTAGAGCCCATTTAGGGCTGAACACTGAAGCTTTCTTT. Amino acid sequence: CSARAHLGLNTEAFF.

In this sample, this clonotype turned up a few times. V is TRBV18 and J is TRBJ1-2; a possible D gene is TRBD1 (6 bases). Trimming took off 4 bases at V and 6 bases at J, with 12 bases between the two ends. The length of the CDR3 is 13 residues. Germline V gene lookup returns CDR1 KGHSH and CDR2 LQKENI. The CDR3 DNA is TGTGCCAGCTCACTCTCCAGGGGCGATGGCTACACCTTC. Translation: CASSLSRGDGYTF.

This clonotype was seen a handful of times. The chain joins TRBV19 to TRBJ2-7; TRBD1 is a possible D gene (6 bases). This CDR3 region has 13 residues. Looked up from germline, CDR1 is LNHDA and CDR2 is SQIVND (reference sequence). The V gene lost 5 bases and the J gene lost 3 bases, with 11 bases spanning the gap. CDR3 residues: CASSQTQGYEQYV. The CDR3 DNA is TGTGCCAGTAGTCAAACACAGGGCTACGAGCAGTACGTC.

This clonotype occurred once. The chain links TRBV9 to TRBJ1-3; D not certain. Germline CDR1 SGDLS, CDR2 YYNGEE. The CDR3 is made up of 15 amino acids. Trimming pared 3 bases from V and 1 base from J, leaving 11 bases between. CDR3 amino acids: CASSANGFSGNTIYF. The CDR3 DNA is TGTGCCAGCAGCGCAAACGGGTTTTCTGGAAACACCATATATTTT.

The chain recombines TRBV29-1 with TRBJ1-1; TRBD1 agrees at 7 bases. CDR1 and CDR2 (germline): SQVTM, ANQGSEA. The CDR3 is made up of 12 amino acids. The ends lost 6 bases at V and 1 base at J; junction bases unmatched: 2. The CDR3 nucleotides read TGCAGCGTGAGGACAGGGAACACTGAAGCTTTCTTT. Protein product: CSVRTGNTEAFF.